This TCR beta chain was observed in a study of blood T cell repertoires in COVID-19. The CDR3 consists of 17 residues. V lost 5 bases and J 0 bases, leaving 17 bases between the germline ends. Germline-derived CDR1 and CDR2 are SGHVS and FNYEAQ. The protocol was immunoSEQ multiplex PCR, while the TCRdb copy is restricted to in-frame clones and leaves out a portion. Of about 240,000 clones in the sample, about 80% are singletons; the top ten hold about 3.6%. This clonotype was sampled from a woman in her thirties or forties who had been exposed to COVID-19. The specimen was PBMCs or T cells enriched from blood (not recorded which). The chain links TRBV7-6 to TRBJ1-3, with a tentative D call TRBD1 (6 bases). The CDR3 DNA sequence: TGTGCCAGCAGCCCCGGGGGGCACAGGTTCTCTGGAAACACCATATATTTT. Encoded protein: CASSPGGHRFSGNTIYF.